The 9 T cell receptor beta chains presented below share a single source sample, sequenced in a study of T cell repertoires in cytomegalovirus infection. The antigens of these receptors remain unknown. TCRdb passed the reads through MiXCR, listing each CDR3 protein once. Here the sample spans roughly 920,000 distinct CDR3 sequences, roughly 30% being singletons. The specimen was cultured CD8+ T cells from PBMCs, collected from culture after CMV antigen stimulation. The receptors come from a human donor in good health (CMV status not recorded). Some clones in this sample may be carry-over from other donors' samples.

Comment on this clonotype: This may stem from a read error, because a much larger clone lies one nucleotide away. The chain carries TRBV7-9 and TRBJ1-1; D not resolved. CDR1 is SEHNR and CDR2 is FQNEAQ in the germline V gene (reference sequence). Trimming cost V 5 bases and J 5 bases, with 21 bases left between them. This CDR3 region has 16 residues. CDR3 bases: TGTGCCAGCAGCGTGTGGCTCAGGATGGGGAATACTGAAGCTTTCTTT. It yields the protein CASSVWLRMGNTEAFF.

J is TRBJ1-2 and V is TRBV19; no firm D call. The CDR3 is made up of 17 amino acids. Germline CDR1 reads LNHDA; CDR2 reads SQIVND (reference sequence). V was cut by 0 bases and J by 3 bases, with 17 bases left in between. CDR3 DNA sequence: TGTGCCAGTAGTATAGATCCGAGTGGTCCGTCGGACTATGGCTACACCTTC. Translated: CASSIDPSGPSDYGYTF.

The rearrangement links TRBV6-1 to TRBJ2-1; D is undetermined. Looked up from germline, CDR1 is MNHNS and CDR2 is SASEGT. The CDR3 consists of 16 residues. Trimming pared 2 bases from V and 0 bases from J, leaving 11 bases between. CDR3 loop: CASSENWGSSYNEQFF. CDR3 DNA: TGTGCCAGCAGTGAAAACTGGGGTAGCTCCTACAATGAGCAGTTCTTC.

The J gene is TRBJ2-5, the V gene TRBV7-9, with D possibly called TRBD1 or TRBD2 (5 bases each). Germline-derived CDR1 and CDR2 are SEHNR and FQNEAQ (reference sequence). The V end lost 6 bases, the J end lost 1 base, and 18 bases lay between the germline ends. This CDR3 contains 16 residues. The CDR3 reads CASRQPPGASQETQYF. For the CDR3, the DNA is TGTGCCAGCAGACAACCCCCCGGGGCCAGCCAAGAGACCCAGTACTTC.

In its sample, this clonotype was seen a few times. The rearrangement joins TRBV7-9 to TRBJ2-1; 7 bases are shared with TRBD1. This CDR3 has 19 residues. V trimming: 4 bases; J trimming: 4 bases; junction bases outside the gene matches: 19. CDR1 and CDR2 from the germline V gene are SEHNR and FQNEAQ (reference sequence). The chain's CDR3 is CASSSSNYRDSREYNEQFF. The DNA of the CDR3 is TGTGCCAGCAGCTCGTCAAACTACCGGGACAGTAGGGAGTACAATGAGCAGTTCTTC.

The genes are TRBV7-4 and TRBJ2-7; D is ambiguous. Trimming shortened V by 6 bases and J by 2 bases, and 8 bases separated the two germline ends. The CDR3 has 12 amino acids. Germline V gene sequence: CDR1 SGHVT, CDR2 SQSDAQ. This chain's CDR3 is CASSQTPYEQYV. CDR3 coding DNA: TGTGCCAGCAGTCAAACACCCTACGAGCAGTACGTC.

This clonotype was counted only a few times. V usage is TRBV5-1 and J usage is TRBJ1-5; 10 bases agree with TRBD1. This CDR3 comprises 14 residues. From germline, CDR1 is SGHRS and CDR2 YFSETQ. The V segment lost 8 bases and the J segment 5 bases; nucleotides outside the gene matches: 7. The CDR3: CASSQTGGDQPQHF. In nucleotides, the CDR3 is TGCGCCAGTTCCCAGACAGGGGGCGATCAGCCCCAGCATTTT.

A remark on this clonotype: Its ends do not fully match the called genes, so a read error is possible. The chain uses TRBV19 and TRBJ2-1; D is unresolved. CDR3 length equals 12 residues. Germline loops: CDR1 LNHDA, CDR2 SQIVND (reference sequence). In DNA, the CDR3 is TGTGTCAGTACCAACCTCCTCAATGAGCAGTTCTTC. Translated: CVSTNLLNEQFF.

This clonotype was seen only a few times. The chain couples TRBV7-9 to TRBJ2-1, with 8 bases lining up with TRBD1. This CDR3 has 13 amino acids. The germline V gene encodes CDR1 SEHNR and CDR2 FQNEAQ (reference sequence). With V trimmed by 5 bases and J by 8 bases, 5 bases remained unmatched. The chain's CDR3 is CASSKTGDHEQFF. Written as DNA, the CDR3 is TGTGCCAGCAGCAAGACAGGGGACCATGAGCAGTTCTTC.